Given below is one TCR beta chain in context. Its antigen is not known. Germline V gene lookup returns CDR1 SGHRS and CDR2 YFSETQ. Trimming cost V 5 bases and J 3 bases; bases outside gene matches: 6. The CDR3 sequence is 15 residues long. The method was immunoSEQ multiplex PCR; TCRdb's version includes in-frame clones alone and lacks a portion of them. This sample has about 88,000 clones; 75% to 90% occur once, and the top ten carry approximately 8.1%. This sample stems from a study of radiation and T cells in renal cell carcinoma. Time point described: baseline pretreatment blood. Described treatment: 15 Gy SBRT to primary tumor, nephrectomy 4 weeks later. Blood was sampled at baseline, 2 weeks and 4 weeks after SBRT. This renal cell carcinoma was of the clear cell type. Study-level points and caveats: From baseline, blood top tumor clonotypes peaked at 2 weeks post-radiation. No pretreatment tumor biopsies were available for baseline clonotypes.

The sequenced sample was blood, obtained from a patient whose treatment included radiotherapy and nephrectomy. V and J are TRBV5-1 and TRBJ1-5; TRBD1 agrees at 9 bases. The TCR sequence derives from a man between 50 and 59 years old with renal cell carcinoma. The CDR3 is CASRPGTGTNQPQHF. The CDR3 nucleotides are TGCGCCAGCAGGCCCGGGACAGGGACCAATCAGCCCCAGCATTTT.